The rows below give T cell receptor beta chains drawn from one sample of a study of OX40 agonist ivuxolimab in advanced cancers. Method: immunoSEQ multiplex PCR; TCRdb's copy keeps in-frame clones and lacks some. This sample has some 100,000 clones, with 90% found just once. The source was CD4+ or CD8+ T cells sorted from blood, collected in a trial of the OX40 agonist ivuxolimab. Every receptor here comes from an adult with an advanced solid tumor such as melanoma, head and neck, liver or kidney cancer. Both conserved end residues are part of each CDR3. The D gene is left open where the match is weak. Size is stated for part of the rows, as once, few or many counts, or as a class when the clone is expanded.

D gene	clone size	J gene	V gene	CDR3 DNA	CDR3 protein
.	.	TRBJ1-2	TRBV7-3	TGTGCCAGCAGCTTAATACATGGGTCTAACTATGGCTACACCTTC	CASSLIHGSNYGYTF
.	once	TRBJ2-5	TRBV18	TGTGCCAGCTCACCCGCCTCCCAGGAGACCCAGTACTTC	CASSPASQETQYF
TRBD2	.	TRBJ2-5	TRBV7-6	TGTGCCAGCAGCCCAGGGACTACACAAGAGACCCAGTACTTC	CASSPGTTQETQYF
TRBD2	.	TRBJ2-1	TRBV4-3	TGCGCCAGCAGCCCCAGGGCCGGGGGGGCTTTGGACAATGAGCAGTTCTTC	CASSPRAGGALDNEQFF
.	.	TRBJ2-5	TRBV7-8	TGTGCCAGCAGCGCCAGGGGATATGGGATTGAGACCCAGTACTTC	CASSARGYGIETQYF
TRBD1	once	TRBJ2-7	TRBV2	TGTGCCAGCAGCCGGGACAGGGGGTCGGACGAGCAGTACTTC	CASSRDRGSDEQYF
TRBD1	.	TRBJ2-5	TRBV28	TGTGCCAGCAGGGCACTGGACAGGGGAGGCCAAGAGACCCAGTACTTC	CASRALDRGGQETQYF
.	.	TRBJ2-2	TRBV2	TGTGCCAGCAGGACAGCTTCGAACACCGGGGAGCTGTTTTTT	CASRTASNTGELFF
.	.	TRBJ1-4	TRBV30	TGTGCCTGGCATCCGCCAGGGGCAACTAATGAAAAACTGTTTTTT	CAWHPPGATNEKLFF
.	many	TRBJ2-7	TRBV28	TGTGCCAGCAGTTTAGCCGCATCCTACGAGCAGTACTTC	CASSLAASYEQYF
.	.	TRBJ2-7	TRBV27	TGTGCCAGCAGTTACTCCCCACAGCGGCGCTCCTACGAGCAGTACTTC	CASSYSPQRRSYEQYF
TRBD2	.	TRBJ2-5	TRBV9	TGTGCCAGCAGCCTAGGGACTAGCAAAGAGACCCAGTACTTC	CASSLGTSKETQYF
.	.	TRBJ2-2	TRBV27	TGTGCCAGCAGTTTCGGGTACACGGGGCTAACGAACACCGGGGAGCTGTTTTTT	CASSFGYTGLTNTGELFF
.	.	TRBJ2-3	TRBV7-3	TGTGCCAGCAGCTTAATACCCGCGAGAGGGGCGCGAGATACGCAGTATTTT	CASSLIPARGARDTQYF
TRBD2	.	TRBJ2-7	TRBV19	TGTGCCAGTAGTATAGACCACGGGTCGACTAGCGGGAGAGGGAATCAGCAGTACTTC	CASSIDHGSTSGRGNQQYF
.	.	TRBJ2-2	TRBV5-5	TGTGCCAGCAGCTTGACGTTAGCTCTAGTCGGGGAGCTGTTTTTT	CASSLTLALVGELFF
TRBD1	.	TRBJ1-2	TRBV18	TGTGCCAGCTCTTCGATGGGACAGGGGGCGCAGAGCTATGGCTACACCTTC	CASSSMGQGAQSYGYTF
TRBD1	.	TRBJ2-7	TRBV28	TGTGCCAGCAGACCACAGGGACAGCAGGGCTACGAGCAGTACTTC	CASRPQGQQGYEQYF
TRBD2	.	TRBJ2-5	TRBV9	TGTGCCAGCAGCGTAGCTCCTAGCGGGAGTGAGACCCAGTACTTC	CASSVAPSGSETQYF
TRBD2	once	TRBJ2-2	TRBV28	TGTGCCAGCAGTTTGGGACTAGCGATCTACACCGGGGAGCTGTTTTTT	CASSLGLAIYTGELFF
.	.	TRBJ2-6	TRBV5-6	TGTGCCAGCAGCTTATTTTTGTATTCTGGGGCCAACGTCCTGACTTTC	CASSLFLYSGANVLTF
TRBD2	.	TRBJ2-3	TRBV5-5	TGTGCCAGCAGCTTACTAGCGGGAGCCACAGATACGCAGTATTTT	CASSLLAGATDTQYF
TRBD1	.	TRBJ2-3	TRBV6-6	TGTGCCAGCCGGCTCCAGGGGGCGAGCGCAGATACGCAGTATTTT	CASRLQGASADTQYF
TRBD1	.	TRBJ1-3	TRBV7-8	TGTGCCAGCAGCCAAAACAGGGGTAACAGAGACACCATATATTTT	CASSQNRGNRDTIYF
.	.	TRBJ2-5	TRBV7-9	TGTGCCAGCAGCGCAGGAACTGGGGGAGAGACCCAGTACTTC	CASSAGTGGETQYF
TRBD2	.	TRBJ2-1	TRBV11-3	TGTGCCAGCGGGCGGGAGGCGAATGAGCAGTTCTTC	CASGREANEQFF
.	once	TRBJ2-2	TRBV7-3	TGTGCCAGCAGCTTAAGTGGGGGGCTGAACACCGGGGAGCTGTTTTTT	CASSLSGGLNTGELFF
.	.	TRBJ2-1	TRBV5-1	TGCGCCAGCAGCTTATTGCAGGTAGACAATGAGCAGTTCTTC	CASSLLQVDNEQFF
.	.	TRBJ2-7	TRBV19	TGTGCCAGTAGTATAGAAGGGGTTGGTGTTTACGAGCAGTACTTC	CASSIEGVGVYEQYF
.	.	TRBJ2-1	TRBV5-1	TGCGCCAGCAGCTTGGACGCAGTCAATGAGCAGTTCTTC	CASSLDAVNEQFF
TRBD2	.	TRBJ2-1	TRBV18	TGTGCCAGCTCACCCGTTGGCGGGAGGGCCTACAATGAGCAGTTCTTC	CASSPVGGRAYNEQFF
TRBD1	.	TRBJ1-3	TRBV5-6	TGTGCCAGCAGCTTAGGGACAGGCGGGTTGTCTGGAAACACCATATATTTT	CASSLGTGGLSGNTIYF
.	.	TRBJ2-7	TRBV5-1	TGCGCCAGCAGCTTGGAGCCTGGCAGCTCCTACGAGCAGTACTTC	CASSLEPGSSYEQYF
TRBD2	.	TRBJ2-5	TRBV7-2	TGTGCCAGCAGCTTAGAAGGCCGGACTAGCGAGGCCCAGTACTTC	CASSLEGRTSEAQYF
TRBD2	few	TRBJ2-7	TRBV10-3	TGTGCCATCAGTGTGGGACTAGCTCTGGGTGAGCAGTACTTC	CAISVGLALGEQYF
.	.	TRBJ2-7	TRBV7-6	TGTGCCAGCAGCTGGAGGGGCGAAAAGTACTACGAGCAGTACTTC	CASSWRGEKYYEQYF
TRBD1	.	TRBJ2-3	TRBV5-5	TGTGCCAGCAGTTGGGGGACAGGGAATGCAGATACGCAGTATTTT	CASSWGTGNADTQYF
TRBD1	.	TRBJ2-1	TRBV5-6	TGTGCCAGCAGCCGAGGACAGGGTGCCTACAATGAGCAGTTCTTC	CASSRGQGAYNEQFF
TRBD2	.	TRBJ2-1	TRBV18	TGTGCCAGCTCACCACCGGGGCTAGCGGGAGCCTACAATGAGCAGTTCTTC	CASSPPGLAGAYNEQFF
.	few	TRBJ2-7	TRBV6-5	TGTGCCAGCAGGAGGCAGGGGAGGTCCTCCGAGCAGTACTTC	CASRRQGRSSEQYF
.	.	TRBJ1-4	TRBV6-1	TGTGCCAGCGGGTCGGGGTGGGTTAATGAAAAACTGTTTTTT	CASGSGWVNEKLFF
TRBD1	.	TRBJ1-1	TRBV19	TGTGCCAGTAGTGAACAGGGGGCCACTGAAGCTTTCTTT	CASSEQGATEAFF
TRBD2	.	TRBJ2-2	TRBV5-1	TGCGCCAGCAGCTTGGGGCCTAGCGGAACGGGCGGGGAGCTGTTTTTT	CASSLGPSGTGGELFF
.	.	TRBJ2-3	TRBV7-2	TGTGCCAGCAGCTTACTTCGGATAAGCACAGATACGCAGTATTTT	CASSLLRISTDTQYF